This entry lists 31 T cell receptor beta chains sequenced from one sample in a study of T cells in Graves' hyperthyroidism and ophthalmopathy. Amplification targeted TCR beta CDR3 regions from RNA transcripts. The primer set for the first-round RT-PCR of the TCR CDR3 was HTBI. TCRdb called the multiplex PCR reads again in MiXCR, with one record for every CDR3 protein. The sample lists over 450,000 distinct CDR3 sequences, more than 15% occurring once. The specimen sequenced was blood. Every receptor here comes from a woman aged 18-29 years with Graves' ophthalmopathy.

This clonotype was counted a few times. CDR3 protein: CASNRPLGQANSPLHF. The CDR3 DNA is TGTGCCAGCAACCGTCCTTTGGGACAGGCCAATTCACCCCTCCACTTT. The chain is built from TRBV6-2 or TRBV6-3 and TRBJ1-6; 8 bases agree with TRBD1. V lost 7 bases and J lost 7; bases outside the gene matches: 12. CDR1 is MNHEY, CDR2 SVGEGT, per germline. The CDR3 extends over 16 amino acids.

On this clonotype itself: This may arise from a read error, as a much more abundant clone is one base away. The chain links TRBV6-2 or TRBV6-3 to TRBJ1-1; D is unclear. The germline V gene encodes CDR1 MNHEY and CDR2 SVGEGT. CDR3 length: 12 amino acids. The CDR3 is CATRPANAEAFF. The CDR3 DNA reads TGTGCCACCAGACCCGCGAACGCTGAAGCTTTCTTT.

This clonotype was detected a few times. V is TRBV30 and J is TRBJ2-7; a possible D gene is TRBD2 (5 bases). Germline V CDR1 and CDR2: GTSNPN, SVGIG (reference sequence). V was cut by 1 base and J by 6 bases, with 13 bases left in between. The CDR3 spans 13 residues. CDR3 in DNA: TGTGCCTGGAGTGAGGCTAGCCACGTCGAGCAGTACTTC. Translated: CAWSEASHVEQYF.

The V gene is TRBV12-5, the J gene TRBJ2-3, with unresolved D. This CDR3 region has 11 residues. Germline CDR1 and CDR2: LGHNT and FRNRAP. V lost 7 bases, J lost 4 bases, and 6 bases lay in between. DNA for the CDR3: TGTGCTAGTGCTAAGGCAGATACGCAGTATTTT. This encodes CASAKADTQYF.

The rearrangement uses TRBV27 and TRBJ2-6; D unclear. From germline, CDR1 is MNHEY and CDR2 SMNVEV (reference sequence). This CDR3 is built from 18 residues. Trimming removed 1 base at V and 0 bases at J, with 13 bases between. CDR3 DNA sequence: TGTGCCAGCAGTTTATTCGGCCAGGACCACTCTGGGGCCAACGTCCTGACTTTC. This codes for CASSLFGQDHSGANVLTF.

The V call is TRBV2, the J call TRBJ2-3, with D possibly TRBD2 on 5 matching bases. With 6 bases removed from V and 2 bases from J, the gap between germline ends came to 9 bases. The germline gives CDR1 SNHLY, CDR2 FYNNEI. The CDR3 totals 13 residues. CDR3 sequence: CASRVLVTDTQYF. Written as DNA, the CDR3 is TGTGCCAGCAGGGTACTAGTCACAGATACGCAGTATTTT.

The chain employs TRBV19 and TRBJ1-2, with 8 bases aligning to TRBD1. V lost 5 bases and J lost 8; bases outside the gene matches: 7. The CDR3 has 13 residues. Germline-derived CDR1 and CDR2 are LNHDA and SQIVND (reference sequence). The CDR3 is CASSPETGVGYTF. CDR3 nucleotide sequence: TGTGCCAGTAGTCCAGAGACAGGGGTCGGCTACACCTTC.

This clonotype was observed a few times. This chain links TRBV5-8 with TRBJ2-1; TRBD2 matches at 7 bases. Unmatched junction bases numbered 7, after V lost 0 bases and J lost 4 bases. The CDR3 loop spans 16 amino acids. The germline V gene has CDR1 SGHTS and CDR2 YDEGEE. CDR3 amino acids: CASSLALWGGYNEQFF. The DNA of the CDR3 is TGTGCCAGCAGCTTGGCCTTGTGGGGGGGGTACAATGAGCAGTTCTTC.

In this sample, this clonotype turned up a few times. The V call is TRBV7-9, the J call TRBJ1-2; 7 nucleotides align to TRBD1. This CDR3 spans 15 amino acids. V shed 4 bases and J 0 bases; nucleotides not matched to a gene: 5. The germline gives CDR1 SEHNR, CDR2 FQNEAQ (reference sequence). In nucleotides, the CDR3 is TGTGCCAGCAGCTCAGGACAGGACCCTAACTATGGCTACACCTTC. Its protein is CASSSGQDPNYGYTF.

This clonotype was observed many times. V is TRBV27 and J is TRBJ2-5; 7 nucleotides line up with TRBD2. The CDR3 contains 13 residues. Germline V gives CDR1 MNHEY, CDR2 SMNVEV (reference sequence). V was clipped by 6 bases and J by 7 bases; unmatched bases: 8. The chain's CDR3 is CASRGGGPLTQYF. The CDR3 DNA is TGTGCCAGCAGGGGCGGGGGACCGCTGACCCAGTACTTC.

About this clonotype itself: A read error is possible here, since a much larger clone lies one base away. The rearrangement links TRBV11-2 to TRBJ2-6, with 8 bases lining up with TRBD2. The CDR3 contains 15 residues. The germline CDR1 and CDR2 sequences are SGHAT and FQNNGV. CDR3 in DNA: TGTGCCAGCAGCTTAGTTAGCGGGAAGGCCGACGTCCTGACTTTC. This codes for CASSLVSGKADVLTF.

This clonotype occurred many times. V and J are TRBV2 and TRBJ1-1, with 8 nucleotides matching TRBD1. Germline V gene sequence: CDR1 SNHLY, CDR2 FYNNEI. V lost 8 bases, J lost 4 bases, and 6 bases stayed unmatched. This CDR3 contains 13 residues. CDR3 protein: CASDRGRITEAFF. DNA of the CDR3: TGTGCCAGCGACAGGGGAAGAATCACTGAAGCTTTCTTT.

This clonotype has a count of ten or more. A read error may produce the germline difference seen at one junction end. The V and J genes are TRBV27 and TRBJ1-1; D is possibly TRBD1 (6 bases). Per germline, CDR1 MNHEY and CDR2 SMNVEV (reference sequence). This CDR3 has 14 amino acids. The CDR3 protein is CASSLSTGNTEAFF. DNA for the CDR3: TGTGCCAGCAGCTTATCGACAGGGAACACTGAAGCTTTCTTT.

This clonotype was recorded at least ten times. The chain has TRBV30 and TRBJ2-7, with 7 nucleotides matching TRBD2. The CDR3 totals 14 residues. The V gene end was trimmed by 5 bases and the J gene end by 1 base; junction bases not matched to a gene: 8. CDR1 GTSNPN and CDR2 SVGIG come from the germline V gene (reference sequence). The CDR3 DNA reads as TGTGCCTGGCAATGGGGGGGGACTTCCTACGAGCAGTACTTC. Protein product: CAWQWGGTSYEQYF.

This clonotype occurred many times. This chain connects TRBV18 to TRBJ2-1; 7 bases map to TRBD1. Losses at the gene ends were 5 bases for V and 4 bases for J; bases not matched to a gene: 11. The CDR3 is 16 amino acids. Germline loops: CDR1 KGHSH, CDR2 LQKENI. CDR3 loop: CASSERDRVLYNEQFF. Written as DNA, the CDR3 is TGTGCCAGCTCAGAACGTGACAGGGTCCTTTACAATGAGCAGTTCTTC.

This clonotype was seen at least ten times. The rearrangement links TRBV7-2 to TRBJ2-5; D gene uncertain. Germline loops: CDR1 SGHTA, CDR2 FQGNSA. V lost 4 bases to trimming and J lost 4 bases, with 7 bases between them. The CDR3 runs to 12 residues. This chain's CDR3 is CASSSQLETQYF. The CDR3 DNA reads TGTGCCAGCAGCTCTCAGTTAGAGACCCAGTACTTC. The variable domain in full, with the rest retrieved from reference TRBV7-2 and TRBJ2-5, is GAGVSQSPSNKVTEKGKDVELRCDPISGHTALYWYRQSLGQGLEFLIYFQGNSAPDKSGLPSDRFSAERTGGSVSTLTIQRTQQEDSAVYLCASSSQLETQYFGPGTRLLVL.

This clonotype was recorded many times. CDR3 loop: CASSLFLETQYF. Written as DNA, the CDR3 is TGTGCCAGCAGCTTATTCTTGGAGACCCAGTACTTC. The chain uses TRBV7-8 and TRBJ2-5; D gene unclear. The CDR3 has 12 residues. Germline V gene data show CDR1 as SGHVS and CDR2 as FQNEAQ. Trimming stripped 2 bases from V and 5 bases from J, with 6 bases between. The entire variable domain, with the rest obtained from reference TRBV7-8 and TRBJ2-5, is as follows: GAGVSQSPRYKVAKRGQDVALRCDPISGHVSLFWYQQALGQGPEFLTYFQNEAQLDKSGLPSDRFFAERPEGSVSTLKIQRTQQEDSAVYLCASSLFLETQYFGPGTRLLVL.

This clonotype was seen repeatedly, ten times or more. The V gene is TRBV11-2, the J gene TRBJ1-1, with 7 bases fitting TRBD1. This CDR3 has 16 amino acids. Germline assignment: CDR1 SGHAT and CDR2 FQNNGV. J gave up 3 bases and V 4 bases, and 11 bases lay outside the gene matches. The CDR3 sequence: CASSSKPRGSDTEAFF. The CDR3 DNA reads as TGTGCCAGCAGCTCTAAACCCAGGGGGTCGGACACTGAAGCTTTCTTT.

This clonotype was seen at least ten times. This chain uses TRBV20-1 with TRBJ1-5, with unresolved D. CDR1 is DFQATT, CDR2 SNEGSKA, per germline (reference sequence). V was cut by 3 bases and J by 0 bases, with 15 bases left in between. This CDR3 is built from 16 residues. The CDR3, as DNA: TGCAGTGCTAGTAGTGTTGGGAGAGATAGCAATCAGCCCCAGCATTTT. Its protein product is CSASSVGRDSNQPQHF.

This clonotype showed up just a few times. This sequence joins TRBV5-6 and TRBJ2-7, with D possibly called TRBD1 or TRBD2 (6 bases each). The CDR3 totals 15 residues. V lost 7 bases and J 2 bases, leaving 19 bases between the germline ends. Germline V gene lookup returns CDR1 SGHDT and CDR2 YYEEEE. CDR3 nucleotides: TGTGCCAGCCTCACAAGACGGGGGACAACCTACGAGCAGTACTTC. Its protein product is CASLTRRGTTYEQYF.

This rearrangement joins TRBV9 to TRBJ2-5; D not resolved. Trimming took off 3 bases at V and 5 bases at J, with 11 bases between the two ends. CDR1 is SGDLS and CDR2 is YYNGEE in the germline V gene. This CDR3 region has 13 residues. CDR3 sequence (DNA): TGTGCCAGCAGCGCCCAGTTTGAGGAGACCCAGTACTTC. Protein: CASSAQFEETQYF.

This clonotype was detected ten times or more. This CDR3 is CASISRGLNTEAFF. The CDR3 coding sequence is TGTGCCAGCATCTCACGGGGGTTGAACACTGAAGCTTTCTTT. V usage is TRBV6-1 and J usage is TRBJ1-1; a weak D match, TRBD1 (5 bases). V was shortened by 7 bases and J by 0 bases, with 12 bases between the two germline ends. Looked up from germline, CDR1 is MNHNS and CDR2 is SASEGT. The CDR3 loop spans 14 amino acids.

This clonotype occurred many times. The chain couples TRBV30 to TRBJ2-2; D is unresolved. Trimming removed 0 bases at V and 7 bases at J, with 9 bases between. Germline V gene data show CDR1 as GTSNPN and CDR2 as SVGIG (reference sequence). This CDR3 contains 13 residues. Written as DNA, the CDR3 is TGTGCCTGGAGTGTACGAGTTGGCGGGGAGCTGTTTTTT. Its protein is CAWSVRVGGELFF.

To note about this clonotype: Possible read error: a much larger clone is one base away. J is TRBJ1-3 and V is TRBV2, with 7 nucleotides matching TRBD1. CDR1 and CDR2 from the germline V gene are SNHLY and FYNNEI. The V and J ends lost 3 bases and 3 bases, in that order; junction bases with no gene match: 11. This CDR3 region has 17 residues. CDR3 sequence: CASSDTGAILYGNTIYF. The DNA of the CDR3 is TGTGCCAGCAGTGACACAGGGGCGATCCTTTATGGAAACACCATATATTTT.

This clonotype has only a few counts. CDR3 in amino acids: CATSDDRQGRNEQFF. CDR3 DNA sequence: TGTGCCACCAGTGATGACAGACAGGGCAGGAATGAGCAGTTCTTC. This chain connects TRBV24-1 to TRBJ2-1; 7 nucleotides line up with TRBD1. The V segment lost 3 bases and the J segment 7 bases; nucleotides outside the gene matches: 8. CDR1 is KGHDR, CDR2 SFDVKD, per germline. This CDR3 region has 15 residues.

The chain links TRBV20-1 to TRBJ1-2; no definite D call. Germline V gene data show CDR1 as DFQATT and CDR2 as SNEGSKA (reference sequence). V was shortened by 3 bases and J by 3 bases, with 11 bases between the two germline ends. The CDR3 has 13 amino acids. This CDR3 is CSASAFQDYGYTF. CDR3 sequence (DNA): TGCAGTGCTAGTGCGTTTCAGGACTATGGCTACACCTTC.

The chain uses TRBV28 and TRBJ1-2, with TRBD1 matching over 7 bases. The CDR3 has 15 amino acids. CDR1 MDHEN and CDR2 SYDVKM come from the germline V gene. The trim removed 2 bases at V and 6 bases at J, leaving 9 bases unmatched. The CDR3 DNA follows: TGTGCCAGCAGTTTACAACTCGACAGGGACGATGGCTACACCTTC. It encodes CASSLQLDRDDGYTF.

The genes are TRBV14 and TRBJ2-1; D is undetermined. V was pared by 4 bases and J by 8 bases, with 15 bases between. The CDR3 contains 14 residues. Germline CDR1 SGHDN, CDR2 FVKESK. The CDR3 DNA reads TGTGCCAGCAGCCCCATTCGACTGGGCGATGAGCAGTTCTTC. It codes for CASSPIRLGDEQFF.

This clonotype appeared many times. The V and J genes are TRBV7-9 and TRBJ2-3; 10 bases fit TRBD2. The junction had 2 bases not matched to a gene; V was cut back by 3 bases and J by 2 bases. The germline V gene encodes CDR1 SEHNR and CDR2 FQNEAQ (reference sequence). The CDR3 consists of 15 residues. CDR3 DNA sequence: TGTGCCAGCAGCTTGGGACTAGCGTACACAGATACGCAGTATTTT. Its translation is CASSLGLAYTDTQYF.

The CDR3 DNA is TGTGCCAGCTATACGGGGCTAGCGGGCAAAGAGACCCAGTACTTC. As protein: CASYTGLAGKETQYF. This chain links TRBV6-2 or TRBV6-3 with TRBJ2-5, with 8 bases aligning to TRBD2. Germline V gene sequence: CDR1 MNHEY, CDR2 SVGEGT. CDR3 length: 15 amino acids. After removal of 8 bases from V and 3 bases from J, the junction contained 11 bases not matched to a gene.

J is TRBJ1-5 and V is TRBV19, with a weak D call TRBD1 (6 bases). The V end lost 1 base, the J end lost 2 bases, and 15 bases lay between the germline ends. Germline-derived CDR1 and CDR2 are LNHDA and SQIVND (reference sequence). The length of the CDR3 is 17 residues. The CDR3 DNA reads TGTGCCAGTAGTATAGTGGGGGCTGGGAAGGGCAATCAGCCCCAGCATTTT. Residues: CASSIVGAGKGNQPQHF. Complete variable domain (other parts from reference TRBV19 and TRBJ1-5): DGGITQSPKYLFRKEGQNVTLSCEQNLNHDAMYWYRQDPGQGLRLIYYSQIVNDFQKGDIAEGYSVSREKKESFPLTVTSAQKNPTAFYLCASSIVGAGKGNQPQHFGDGTRLSIL.